This TCR beta chain was found in a study of blood T cell repertoires in COVID-19 (dated by TCRdb to about 2020). Context from the whole study: Recovered participants in ImmuneRACE Cohort 3 were defined by two consecutive negative NP/OP PCR tests, clearance by a healthcare professional, or resolution of symptoms. Deeply sampled blood TCRbeta repertoires from subjects exposed to, actively infected with, or recovered from COVID-19 were included in the dataset. Samples were obtained from the ongoing ImmuneRACE study (first 160 participants) and from about 1,300 subjects provided by 6 global collaborators. HLA class I and class II types, where available, came from metadata supplied by the sample provider rather than from assay-based typing. Samples covering the acute and convalescent phases of COVID-19 were provided by collaborators in the United States, Italy and Spain. A freely available public database, intended as a resource for researchers studying the immune response to SARS-CoV-2, is where the repertoires were released. The sample metadata nearly always contained a de-identified subject ID, COVID-19 status, age in years and sex. The prospective study material was composed of cDNA or gDNA derived from T cells, B-cell-depleted T cells, or PBMCs. Beyond this particular receptor, the publication reports: The quantity of clinical and demographic metadata differed by source and by participant and was supplied without curation.

The table lists this clone with a count of one. The antigen this receptor binds is unknown. The input lacks base qualities; no much larger clone sits a single base away. In the prospective study, participants were about 18 to 89 years old, resided in 20 to 30 geographic areas of the United States, and were enrolled through a virtual design. In the prospective study, participants were assigned to cohorts based on the clinical history participants reported in a screening survey and a study questionnaire. Each participant in the prospective study had whole blood, serum and a nasopharyngeal or oropharyngeal swab collected by mobile phlebotomists. Prospective study participants could optionally give additional blood draws and questionnaires over an approximately two-month period. Before DNA extraction, prospective study blood samples were shipped either frozen or at room temperature. TCRbeta CDR3 regions were amplified from genomic DNA using the immunoSEQ Assay, a bias-controlled multiplex PCR. Regarding the original processing steps: Nucleated cell counts per sample were estimated from amplification of reference gene primers within the assay. To quantify the absolute abundance of each unique TCRbeta CDR3 rearrangement, sequence reads were collapsed and filtered. For each sample, productive Simpson clonality was calculated by taking the square root of Simpson's diversity index across productive rearrangements. Held by TCRdb, this immuneACCESS table contains in-frame sequences only and omits some clones. Under half of the omission traces to an unresolved V gene where checked; the cause of the rest is unknown. The DNA gave D and trimming, while V, J and clone size come from that table. Counted in this sample were about 280,000 clones; 88% of them appeared once. Clones ranked in the top ten supply around 2% of the sample.

Relative to germline, V is missing 1 base and J is missing 4 bases, with 5 bases of the junction outside any gene match. The CDR3 holds 15 amino acids from the cysteine to the phenylalanine. Left in the record is the CDR3 DNA by itself, 45 bases read in frame from the first base. The germline V gene (reference sequence) specifies GTSNPN as CDR1 and SVGIG as CDR2. This receptor chain uses TRBV30 and TRBJ1-4; TRBD1 aligns with 8 central bases. The sequencing sample was made of PBMCs or T cells enriched from blood (not recorded which). This receptor was obtained from a woman between 55 and 75 years old in a cohort exposed to, infected with or recovered from COVID-19 (not recorded which). The CDR3 is CAWSGGTGVNEKLFF. DNA sequence: TGTGCCTGGAGTGGGGGGACAGGCGTTAATGAAAAACTGTTTTTT.